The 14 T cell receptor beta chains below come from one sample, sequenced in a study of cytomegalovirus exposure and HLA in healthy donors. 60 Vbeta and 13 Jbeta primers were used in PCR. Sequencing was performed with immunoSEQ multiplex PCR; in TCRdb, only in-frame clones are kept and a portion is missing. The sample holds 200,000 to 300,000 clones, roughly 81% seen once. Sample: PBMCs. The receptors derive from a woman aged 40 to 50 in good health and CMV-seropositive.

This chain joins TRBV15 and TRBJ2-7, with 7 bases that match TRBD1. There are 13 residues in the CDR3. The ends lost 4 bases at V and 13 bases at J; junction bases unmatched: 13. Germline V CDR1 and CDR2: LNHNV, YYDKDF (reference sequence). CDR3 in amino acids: CATSTTIDRALYF. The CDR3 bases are TGTGCCACCAGCACAACAATCGACAGGGCCCTTTACTTC. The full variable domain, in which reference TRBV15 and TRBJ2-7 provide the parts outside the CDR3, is DAMVIQNPRYQVTQFGKPVTLSCSQTLNHNVMYWYQQKSSQAPKLLFHYYDKDFNNEADTPDNFQSRRPNTSFCFLDIRSPGLGDTAMYLCATSTTIDRALYFGPGTRLTVT.

The CDR3 nucleotides read TGTGCCAGCTCAAAACTTCCGGGACAGGGGAACGAAAAACTGTTTTTT. The encoded protein is CASSKLPGQGNEKLFF. The rearrangement joins TRBV18 to TRBJ1-4; 10 nucleotides line up with TRBD1. The V and J ends lost 5 bases and 8 bases, in that order; junction bases with no gene match: 11. CDR1 KGHSH and CDR2 LQKENI come from the germline V gene. CDR3 length: 16 amino acids.

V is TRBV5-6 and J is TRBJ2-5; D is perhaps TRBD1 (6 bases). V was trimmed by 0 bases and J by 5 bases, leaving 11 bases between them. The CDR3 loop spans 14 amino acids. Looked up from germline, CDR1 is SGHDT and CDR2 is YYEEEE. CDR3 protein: CASSLEAGAETQYF. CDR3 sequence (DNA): TGTGCCAGCAGCTTGGAGGCAGGGGCTGAGACCCAGTACTTC.

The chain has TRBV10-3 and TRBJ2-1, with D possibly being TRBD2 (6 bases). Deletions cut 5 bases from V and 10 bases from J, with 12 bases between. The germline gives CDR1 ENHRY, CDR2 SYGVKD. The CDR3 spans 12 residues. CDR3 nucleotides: TGTGCCATCAGTCCCGGCGGGATAGAGCAGTTCTTC. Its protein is CAISPGGIEQFF.

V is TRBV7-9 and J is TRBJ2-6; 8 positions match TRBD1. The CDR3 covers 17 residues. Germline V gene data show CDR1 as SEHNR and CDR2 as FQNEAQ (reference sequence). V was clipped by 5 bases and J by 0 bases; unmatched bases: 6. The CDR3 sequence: CASSRGTGNSGANVLTF. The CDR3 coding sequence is TGTGCCAGCAGCCGGGGGACAGGAAACTCTGGGGCCAACGTCCTGACTTTC.

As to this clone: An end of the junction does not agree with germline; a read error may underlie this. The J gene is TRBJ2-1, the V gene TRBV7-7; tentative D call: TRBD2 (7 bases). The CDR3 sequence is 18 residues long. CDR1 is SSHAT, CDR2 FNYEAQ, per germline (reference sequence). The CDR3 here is CASSLAGGPCLADNEQFF. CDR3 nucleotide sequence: TGTGCTAGCAGCTTAGCTGGGGGCCCTTGCCTAGCGGACAATGAGCAGTTCTTC.

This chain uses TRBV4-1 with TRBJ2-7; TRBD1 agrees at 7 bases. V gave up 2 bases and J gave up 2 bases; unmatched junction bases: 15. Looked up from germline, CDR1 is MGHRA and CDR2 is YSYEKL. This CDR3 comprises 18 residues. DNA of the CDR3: TGCGCCAGCAGCCAACTCCCCCAGACAGGGTTGCTTACCTACGAGCAGTACTTC. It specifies CASSQLPQTGLLTYEQYF.

The CDR3 nucleotides are TGTGCCAGCAGCTTGGGACTAGCGGGAGGGTCGGGCAATGAGCAGTTCTTC. This codes for CASSLGLAGGSGNEQFF. The gene calls are TRBV11-3 and TRBJ2-1; TRBD2 matches 16 bases. Germline V lookup: CDR1 SGHNT, CDR2 YENEEA. V lost 3 bases and J lost 6; bases outside the gene matches: 5. The length of the CDR3 is 17 residues. The full variable domain, completed using reference TRBV11-3 and TRBJ2-1, is EAGVVQSPRYKIIEKKQPVAFWCNPISGHNTLYWYLQNLGQGPELLIRYENEEAVDDSQLPKDRFSAERLKGVDSTLKIQPAELGDSAVYLCASSLGLAGGSGNEQFFGPGTRLTVL.

The DNA of the CDR3 is TGTGCCATCAGGGGGGGGGATGAAAAACTGTTTTTT. Protein sequence: CAIRGGDEKLFF. The genes are TRBV10-3 and TRBJ1-4, with D perhaps matching TRBD1 (5 bases). The germline V gene has CDR1 ENHRY and CDR2 SYGVKD. This CDR3 has 12 amino acids. Trimming removed 6 bases from V and 6 bases from J, with 8 bases in between.

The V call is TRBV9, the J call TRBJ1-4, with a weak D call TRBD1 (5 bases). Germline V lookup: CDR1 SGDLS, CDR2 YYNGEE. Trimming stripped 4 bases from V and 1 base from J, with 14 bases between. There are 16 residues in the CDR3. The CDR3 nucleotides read TGTGCCAGCAGCCCGGGGGGGACTGGAACTAATGAAAAACTGTTTTTT. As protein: CASSPGGTGTNEKLFF.

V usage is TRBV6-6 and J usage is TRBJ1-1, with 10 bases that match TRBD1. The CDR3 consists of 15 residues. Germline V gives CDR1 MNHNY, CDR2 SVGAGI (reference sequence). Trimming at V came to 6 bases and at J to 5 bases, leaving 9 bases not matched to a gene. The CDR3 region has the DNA TGTGCCAGCAGACAACCGGGACAGGGGATTACTGAAGCTTTCTTT. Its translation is CASRQPGQGITEAFF.

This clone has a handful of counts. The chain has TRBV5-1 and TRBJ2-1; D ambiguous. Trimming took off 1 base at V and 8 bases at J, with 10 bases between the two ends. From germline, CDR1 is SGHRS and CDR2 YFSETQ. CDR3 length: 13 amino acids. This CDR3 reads CASSLILRDEQFF. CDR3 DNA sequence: TGCGCCAGCAGCTTGATCCTTCGCGATGAGCAGTTCTTC.

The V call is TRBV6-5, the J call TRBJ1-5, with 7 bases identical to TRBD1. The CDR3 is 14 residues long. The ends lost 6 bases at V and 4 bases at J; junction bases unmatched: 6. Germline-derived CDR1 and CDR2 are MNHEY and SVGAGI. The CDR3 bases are TGTGCCAGCAGACCGGGACAGCAGAATCAGCCCCAGCATTTT. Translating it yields CASRPGQQNQPQHF.

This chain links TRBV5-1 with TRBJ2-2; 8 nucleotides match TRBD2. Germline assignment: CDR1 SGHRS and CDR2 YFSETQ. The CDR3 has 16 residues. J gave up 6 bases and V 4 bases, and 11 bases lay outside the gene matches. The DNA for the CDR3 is TGCGCCAGCAGCCCTGAGCGGGAGCGGATCGCCGGGGAGCTGTTTTTT. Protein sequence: CASSPERERIAGELFF.